The present entry profiles one TCR beta chain with its context. At the DNA level, this CDR3 is encoded by other sequences in the same sample as well. The data stem from a study of control samples from healthy donors and cancer patients. Assay used: immunoSEQ multiplex PCR; TCRdb lists only in-frame clones, some missing. The data hold about 130,000 clones, with roughly 92% observed a single time. The CDR3 is 14 amino acids. Germline assignment: CDR1 MNHEY and CDR2 SVGAGI. The ends were cut back, 2 bases at V and 0 bases at J, with 6 bases in the middle. The J gene is TRBJ2-3, the V gene TRBV6-5, with D uncertain. Material: blood. This receptor was obtained from a young man in good health. The CDR3: CASSYSGSTDTQYF. CDR3 nucleotide sequence: TGTGCCAGCAGTTACAGTGGTAGCACAGATACGCAGTATTTT.